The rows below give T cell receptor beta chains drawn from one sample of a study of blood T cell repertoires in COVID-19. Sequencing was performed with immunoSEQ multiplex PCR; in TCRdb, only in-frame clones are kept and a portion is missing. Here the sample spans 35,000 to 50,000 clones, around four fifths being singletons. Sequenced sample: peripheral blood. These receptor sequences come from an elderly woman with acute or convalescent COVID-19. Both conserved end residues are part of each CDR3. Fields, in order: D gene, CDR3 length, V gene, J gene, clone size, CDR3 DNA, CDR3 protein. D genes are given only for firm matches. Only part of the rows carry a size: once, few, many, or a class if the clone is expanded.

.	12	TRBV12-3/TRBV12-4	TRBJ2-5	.	TGTGCCAGCAGTTTAGGGGGAGGGACCCAGTACTTC	CASSLGGGTQYF
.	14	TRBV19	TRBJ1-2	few	TGTGCCAGTGAGCGGGGGGGCTCCCTTTGGGGCTACACCTTC	CASERGGSLWGYTF
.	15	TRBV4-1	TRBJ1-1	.	TGCGCCAGCAGCCAAGACCAGGGGTTTGGCACTGAAGCTTTCTTT	CASSQDQGFGTEAFF
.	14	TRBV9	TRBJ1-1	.	TGTGCCAGCAGCGAGGAGGGAAGGGGCACTGAAGCTTTCTTT	CASSEEGRGTEAFF
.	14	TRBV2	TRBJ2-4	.	TGTGCCAGCAGTGCGGTAAATAAATTAAACATTCAGTACTTC	CASSAVNKLNIQYF
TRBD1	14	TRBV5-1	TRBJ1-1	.	TGCGCCAGCAGCATCGGGACAGCTAACACTGAAGCTTTCTTT	CASSIGTANTEAFF
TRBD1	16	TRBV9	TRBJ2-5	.	TGTGCCAGCAGTCCCGGGACAGGGATCCCCCAAGAGACCCAGTACTTC	CASSPGTGIPQETQYF
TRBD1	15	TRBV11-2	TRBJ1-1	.	TGTGCCAGCAGCCGGACAGGACAGATGAACACTGAAGCTTTCTTT	CASSRTGQMNTEAFF
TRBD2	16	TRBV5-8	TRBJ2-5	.	TGTGCCAGCACCTCTTTAACTAGCGGGGGAGCAGAGACCCAGTACTTC	CASTSLTSGGAETQYF
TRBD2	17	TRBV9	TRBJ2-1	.	TGTGCCAGCAGCGTAGATGTTAGCGGGGGGTTATACAATGAGCAGTTCTTC	CASSVDVSGGLYNEQFF
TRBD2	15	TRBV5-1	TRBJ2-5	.	TGCGCCAGCAGCGAGTCCCCGGGGGGCCAAGAGACCCAGTACTTC	CASSESPGGQETQYF
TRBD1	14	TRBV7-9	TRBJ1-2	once	TGTGCCAGCAGCACGGGACAGAAGTCCTATGGCTACACCTTC	CASSTGQKSYGYTF
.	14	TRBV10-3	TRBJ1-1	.	TGTGCCATCAGTGAGTCGACAGGGAACACTGAAGCTTTCTTT	CAISESTGNTEAFF
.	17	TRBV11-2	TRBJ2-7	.	TGTGCCAGCAGCCCGGACCAAGGGCCCGGACTAAATTACGAGCAGTACTTC	CASSPDQGPGLNYEQYF
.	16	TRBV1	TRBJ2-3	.	TGCACCAGCAGCCAAGGGACTTCGGCAACTACAGATACGCAGTATTTT	CTSSQGTSATTDTQYF
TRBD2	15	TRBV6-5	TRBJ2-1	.	TGTGCCAGCAGTCCGACTAGCGGGGTTTACAATGAGCAGTTCTTC	CASSPTSGVYNEQFF
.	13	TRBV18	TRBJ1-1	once	TGTGCCAGCTCACCGGGCTCGAACACTGAAGCTTTCTTT	CASSPGSNTEAFF
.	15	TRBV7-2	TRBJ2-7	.	TGTGCCAGCAGCTCGTTCGGGACAAGCTCCTACGAGCAGTACTTC	CASSSFGTSSYEQYF
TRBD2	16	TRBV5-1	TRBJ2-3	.	TGCGCCAGCAGCTTTACTAGCGGGGGAAGCACAGATACGCAGTATTTT	CASSFTSGGSTDTQYF
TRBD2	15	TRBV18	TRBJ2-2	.	TGTGCCAGCTCACCACTAGCGGGGGGCACCGGGGAGCTGTTTTTT	CASSPLAGGTGELFF
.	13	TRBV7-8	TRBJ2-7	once	TGTGCCAGCAGCTCCCGGACTAACTACGAGCAGTACTTC	CASSSRTNYEQYF
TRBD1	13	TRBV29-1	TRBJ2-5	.	TGCAGCGTTGAACCAGGGGGCCCAGAGACCCAGTACTTC	CSVEPGGPETQYF
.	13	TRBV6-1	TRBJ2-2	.	TGTGCCAGCAGTGAGGGCAGGGCCGGGGAGCTGTTTTTT	CASSEGRAGELFF
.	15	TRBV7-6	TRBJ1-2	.	TGTGCCAGCAGCTTACGTTCGACCGGCGGCTATGGCTACACCTTC	CASSLRSTGGYGYTF
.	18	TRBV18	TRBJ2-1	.	TGTGCCAGCTCACCACCGGTGGCGGGGGCCCTCGGGTACAATGAGCAGTTCTTC	CASSPPVAGALGYNEQFF
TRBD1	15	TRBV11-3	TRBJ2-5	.	TGTGCCAGCAGCGCCCGGACAGGGCTCCATGAGACCCAGTACTTC	CASSARTGLHETQYF
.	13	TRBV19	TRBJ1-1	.	TGTGCCAGTAGCTCACAGGGTAGGACTGAAGCTTTCTTT	CASSSQGRTEAFF
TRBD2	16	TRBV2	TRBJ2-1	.	TGTGCCAGCAGTTCCCGGACTAGCGGGGGATACAATGAGCAGTTCTTC	CASSSRTSGGYNEQFF
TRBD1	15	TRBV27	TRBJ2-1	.	TGTGCCAGCAGGCTTTCGACAGGGGTGTACAATGAGCAGTTCTTC	CASRLSTGVYNEQFF
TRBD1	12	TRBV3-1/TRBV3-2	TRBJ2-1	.	TGTGCCAGCAGCCAGGTGCCGGGACAGGAGTTCTTC	CASSQVPGQEFF
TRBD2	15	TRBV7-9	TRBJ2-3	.	TGTGCCAGCAGCCGACTAGCGGTTAGCACAGATACGCAGTATTTT	CASSRLAVSTDTQYF
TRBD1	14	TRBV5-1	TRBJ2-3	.	TGCGCCAGCAGCTCGGGACAGGGTATAGATACGCAGTATTTT	CASSSGQGIDTQYF
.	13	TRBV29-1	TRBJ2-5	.	TGCAGCGTTGAAGGCTACCGTGGAGAGACCCAGTACTTC	CSVEGYRGETQYF
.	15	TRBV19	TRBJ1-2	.	TGTGCCAGTAGTATTACCCAGGGCACCCACTATGGCTACACCTTC	CASSITQGTHYGYTF
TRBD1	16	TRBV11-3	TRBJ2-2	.	TGTGCCAGCAGCCCCCCCGGGACAGGGGTAACCGGGGAGCTGTTTTTT	CASSPPGTGVTGELFF
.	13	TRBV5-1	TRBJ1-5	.	TGCGCCAGCAGCCATGACAGTAATCAGCCCCAGCATTTT	CASSHDSNQPQHF
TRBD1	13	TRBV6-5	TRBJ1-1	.	TGTGCCAGCAGAAAGGGGGCGGGCACTGAAGCTTTCTTT	CASRKGAGTEAFF
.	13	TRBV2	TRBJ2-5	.	TGTGCCAGCAGAAGAGACAGAAAAGAGACCCAGTACTTC	CASRRDRKETQYF
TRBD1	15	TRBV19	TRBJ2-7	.	TGTGCCAGTAGCCCCTGGACAGGGGGCGACTACGAGCAGTACTTC	CASSPWTGGDYEQYF
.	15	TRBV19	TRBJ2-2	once	TGTGCCAGTTTGGGCGGGTTCGCGAACACCGGGGAGCTGTTTTTT	CASLGGFANTGELFF
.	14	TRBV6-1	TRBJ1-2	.	TGTGCCAGCAGTGATCGCGGATTCAACTATGGCTACACCTTC	CASSDRGFNYGYTF
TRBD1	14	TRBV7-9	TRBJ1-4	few	TGTGCCAGCAGCAAACAGGGGGCGACTGAAAAACTGTTTTTT	CASSKQGATEKLFF
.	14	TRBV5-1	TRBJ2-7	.	TGCGCCAGCAGCTTGCTTACGACTACCTACGAGCAGTACTTC	CASSLLTTTYEQYF
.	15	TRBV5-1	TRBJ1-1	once	TGCGCCAGCAGCTTGGAAGAGGGCCTGAACACTGAAGCTTTCTTT	CASSLEEGLNTEAFF
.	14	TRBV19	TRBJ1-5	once	TGTGCCAGTAGTAGCTCCAGGCTCAATCAGCCCCAGCATTTT	CASSSSRLNQPQHF
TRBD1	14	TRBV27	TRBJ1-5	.	TGTGCCAGCAGTTTATCAGACAGGGTGATACCCCAGCATTTT	CASSLSDRVIPQHF
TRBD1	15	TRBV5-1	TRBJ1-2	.	TGCGCCAGCAGCTTTACAGGGGCAGAAAACTATGGCTACACCTTC	CASSFTGAENYGYTF
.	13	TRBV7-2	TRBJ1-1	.	TGTGCCAGCAGACCAGCAGGGCCCACTGAAGCTTTCTTT	CASRPAGPTEAFF
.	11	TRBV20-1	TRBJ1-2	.	TGCAGTCGATTCCTCAACAATGGCTACACCTTC	CSRFLNNGYTF
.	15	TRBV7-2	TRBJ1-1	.	TGTGCCAGCAGCTCATGGGGCTCGACGAACACTGAAGCTTTCTTT	CASSSWGSTNTEAFF
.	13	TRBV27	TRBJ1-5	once	TGTGCCAGCAGTTTTACGGGGAATCAGCCCCAGCATTTT	CASSFTGNQPQHF
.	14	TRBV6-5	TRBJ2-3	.	TGTGCCACTTCGCTCCGGAGGGCCCGTGATACGCAGTATTTT	CATSLRRARDTQYF
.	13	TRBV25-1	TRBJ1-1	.	TGTGCCAGCAGTCGACAGGCCTACACTGAAGCTTTCTTT	CASSRQAYTEAFF